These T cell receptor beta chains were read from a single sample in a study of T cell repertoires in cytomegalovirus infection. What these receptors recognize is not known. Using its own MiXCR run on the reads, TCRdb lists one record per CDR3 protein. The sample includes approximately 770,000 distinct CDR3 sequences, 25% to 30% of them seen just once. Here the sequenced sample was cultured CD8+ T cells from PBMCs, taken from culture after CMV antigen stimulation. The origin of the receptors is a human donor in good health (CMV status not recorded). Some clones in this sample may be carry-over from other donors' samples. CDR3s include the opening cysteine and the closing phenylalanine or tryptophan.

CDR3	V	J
CASSSPGNEAIF	TRBV5-4	TRBJ1-1
CASSPSPSPHYEQYF	TRBV7-9	TRBJ2-7
CASTPNPYSGNTIYF	TRBV6-6	TRBJ1-3
CASSYSHSPGLGSTSSYNEQFF	TRBV6-6	TRBJ2-1
CASSSTTRLAFF	TRBV7-2	TRBJ1-1
CASSLRDRSNQPQHF	TRBV3-1	TRBJ1-5
CAISEGGFNQPQHF	TRBV10-3	TRBJ1-5
CASSLMGQGIGTDTQYF	TRBV7-6	TRBJ2-3
CASSATSNTEAFF	TRBV27	TRBJ1-1
CASSPGQGLVGKLFF	TRBV12-3/TRBV12-4	TRBJ1-4
CASSAERWGQETQYF	TRBV9	TRBJ2-5
CASSILGVSSYNEQFF	TRBV19	TRBJ2-1
CASSTPREPDGGPTNEQFF	TRBV7-2	TRBJ2-1
CASSVVPWTSEGGELFF	TRBV9	TRBJ2-2
CASSLEVQAEAFF	TRBV5-5	TRBJ1-1
CASSDGGGPDTQYF	TRBV6-4	TRBJ2-3
CASSLVFGTGEQETQYF	TRBV7-2	TRBJ2-5
CASRTGTSGGLYEQFF	TRBV7-9	TRBJ2-1
CASSPMTGLQNTIYF	TRBV7-9	TRBJ1-3
CASSPGTGPNQPQHF	TRBV4-1	TRBJ1-5
CASSEAAQGTYYGYTF	TRBV2	TRBJ1-2
CASSLAAWPQMGSPLHF	TRBV12-3/TRBV12-4	TRBJ1-6
CASSIWEGSNQPQHF	TRBV19	TRBJ1-5
CASSPGGANTGELFF	TRBV11-2	TRBJ2-2
CASSYPGGVTEAFF	TRBV6-5	TRBJ1-1
CASSSGTSWGETQYF	TRBV5-5	TRBJ2-5
CASSQTALMNTEAFF	TRBV6-5	TRBJ1-1
CASSQARESPSLSGGTEAFF	TRBV4-3	TRBJ1-1
CASSQVGGGGRYGYTF	TRBV4-2	TRBJ1-2